These T cell receptor beta chains were read from a single sample in a study of multiple sclerosis patients with progressive multifocal leukoencephalopathy. Clones were read by immunoSEQ multiplex PCR, and TCRdb kept only the in-frame ones, dropping some. This sample has approximately 27,000 clones, with 88% found just once. The sample taken for sequencing was PBMCs. Receptors were obtained from a human donor with multiple sclerosis. CDR3s include the opening cysteine and the closing phenylalanine or tryptophan. The order of the fields is CDR3 protein, CDR3 DNA, V gene, clone size, D gene, J gene. The D gene is left open where the match is weak. Size is omitted from some rows. Given values are once, few, many or a class for expanded clones.

CASDRESYEQYF TGTGCCAGCGACAGGGAATCCTACGAGCAGTACTTC TRBV2 NA TRBD1 TRBJ2-7
CASSVVGGQDTGELFF TGCGCCAGCAGCGTGGTTGGGGGGCAGGACACCGGGGAGCTGTTTTTT TRBV5-1 once NA TRBJ2-2
CASSDPHPGTGYGYTF TGTGCCAGCAGTGACCCCCACCCCGGAACTGGCTATGGCTACACCTTC TRBV6-4 NA NA TRBJ1-2
CASSFGLQAFF TGTGCCAGCAGCTTCGGATTGCAAGCTTTCTTT TRBV11-3 NA NA TRBJ1-1
CASSPYPYNPDTQYF TGTGCCAGCTCACCGTACCCTTACAATCCAGATACGCAGTATTTT TRBV18 NA NA TRBJ2-3
CASSVFSGVTDTQYF TGTGCCAGCAGCGTATTTAGCGGGGTAACAGATACGCAGTATTTT TRBV7-6 NA TRBD2 TRBJ2-3
CASSYSGNEKLFF TGTGCCAGCAGTTACTCCGGTAATGAAAAACTGTTTTTT TRBV6-5 NA NA TRBJ1-4
CASSLGRYGYTF TGTGCCAGTAGCCTAGGGCGTTATGGCTACACCTTC TRBV19 NA NA TRBJ1-2
CAWSVRRALWGTDTQYF TGTGCCTGGAGTGTACGGAGGGCTTTATGGGGCACAGATACGCAGTATTTT TRBV30 NA NA TRBJ2-3
CASRRGTDSPLHF TGCGCCAGCAGACGAGGAACGGATTCACCCCTCCACTTC TRBV5-1 once NA TRBJ1-6
CASSRQGIIYEQYF TGTGCCAGTAGTAGACAGGGCATCATCTACGAGCAGTACTTC TRBV19 NA TRBD1 TRBJ2-7
CASSLAGGVNTEAFF TGTGCCAGCAGCTTAGCGGGGGGTGTGAACACTGAAGCTTTCTTT TRBV7-9 NA NA TRBJ1-1
CASGRRQGADTQYF TGTGCCAGCGGTCGACGGCAGGGCGCAGATACGCAGTATTTT TRBV21-1 NA NA TRBJ2-3
CASSSTGADTQYF TGTGCCAGCAGCTCGACAGGGGCAGATACGCAGTATTTT TRBV7-3 once TRBD1 TRBJ2-3
CSVTLGTSHEQFF TGCAGCGTTACCCTGGGGACGTCCCACGAGCAGTTCTTC TRBV29-1 NA NA TRBJ2-1
CASSPQLAFGTDTQYF TGTGCCAGCAGCCCCCAGTTGGCGTTCGGCACAGATACGCAGTATTTT TRBV7-3 NA NA TRBJ2-3
CASSSGANYGYTF TGTGCCAGCAGCTCAGGAGCTAACTATGGCTACACCTTC TRBV9 NA NA TRBJ1-2
CASSLGRNTGELFF TGTGCCAGCAGCTTAGGCAGAAACACCGGGGAGCTGTTTTTT TRBV7-2 NA NA TRBJ2-2